Listed below are T cell receptor beta chains from one sample, sequenced in a study of T cells after yellow fever vaccination. In TCRdb, the 5' RACE reads were re-called with MiXCR into one record per CDR3 protein. The profile covers 450,000 to 650,000 distinct CDR3 sequences, with approximately 12% appearing a single time and about 14% taken by the ten largest. The starting material was PBMCs, obtained on the day of the yellow fever booster vaccination. The receptors were sampled from a man aged 25 to 40 who received the YFV17D yellow fever vaccine. Each CDR3 is given with its conserved first and last residue. D genes are given only for firm matches. A row's size may be missing; if present it is once, few, many or a size class.

clone size,D gene,J gene,V gene,CDR3 protein,CDR3 DNA
few,TRBD1,TRBJ1-5,TRBV20-1,CSALGGQGINQPQHF,TGCAGTGCTCTGGGGGGACAGGGCATCAATCAGCCCCAGCATTTT
-,-,TRBJ2-1,TRBV15,CATSRDGRLYNEQFF,TGTGCCACCAGCAGAGATGGGAGACTATACAATGAGCAGTTCTTC
few,-,TRBJ1-5,TRBV24-1,CATSVGGGQPQHF,TGTGCCACCAGTGTGGGCGGAGGTCAGCCCCAGCATTTT
many,TRBD2,TRBJ2-1,TRBV5-1,CASSLLAGVGNEQFF,TGCGCCAGCAGCTTGCTAGCGGGAGTAGGCAATGAGCAGTTCTTC
-,-,TRBJ2-5,TRBV7-2,CASSLVPRAGGGETQYF,TGTGCCAGCAGCTTAGTCCCTCGGGCCGGGGGAGGAGAGACCCAGTACTTC
-,-,TRBJ2-1,TRBV24-1,CATSDESMPSYNEQFF,TGTGCCACCAGTGATGAAAGCATGCCCTCCTACAATGAGCAGTTCTTC
many,-,TRBJ2-2,TRBV12-3/TRBV12-4,CASSLILPGATGELFF,TGTGCCAGCAGTTTAATACTCCCCGGGGCCACCGGGGAGCTGTTTTTT
few,TRBD1,TRBJ1-2,TRBV5-1,CASRLGQPYGYTF,TGCGCCAGCAGGCTGGGACAGCCCTATGGCTACACCTTC
few,-,TRBJ2-3,TRBV4-3,CASSQDRGGTQYF,TGCGCCAGCAGCCAAGATAGGGGTGGTACGCAGTATTTT
-,-,TRBJ2-3,TRBV12-3/TRBV12-4,CASSNGTTSTDTQYF,TGTGCCAGCAGCAACGGGACAACTAGCACAGATACGCAGTATTTT
-,TRBD2,TRBJ2-7,TRBV6-1,CASRPRTSGKAYEQYF,TGTGCCAGCAGACCCCGGACTAGCGGGAAAGCCTACGAGCAGTACTTC
few,TRBD2,TRBJ2-3,TRBV12-3/TRBV12-4,CASSLQRTSGTRDTQYF,TGTGCCAGCAGTTTACAAAGGACTAGCGGAACGAGAGATACGCAGTATTTT
many,-,TRBJ2-3,TRBV12-3/TRBV12-4,CASRRGVTGTDTQYF,TGTGCCAGCAGACGAGGGGTTACGGGCACAGATACGCAGTATTTT
few,-,TRBJ1-5,TRBV20-1,CSAPSAGGNQPQHF,TGCAGTGCTCCCAGCGCGGGGGGCAATCAGCCCCAGCATTTT
few,-,TRBJ2-7,TRBV29-1,CSVRDWPYEQYF,TGCAGCGTTCGAGACTGGCCTTACGAGCAGTACTTC
-,TRBD2,TRBJ2-7,TRBV11-2,CASSSTSGINSYEQYF,TGTGCCAGCAGTTCGACTAGCGGGATCAACTCCTACGAGCAGTACTTC
-,-,TRBJ1-5,TRBV19,CARPLRSRPVFFYDQPQHF,TGTGCCAGGCCATTAAGGTCCAGGCCGGTTTTTTTTTATGATCAGCCCCAGCATTTT
few,-,TRBJ2-7,TRBV6-1,CASPPGPNVFPGEQYF,TGTGCATCCCCCCCGGGACCTAATGTATTTCCTGGGGAGCAGTACTTC